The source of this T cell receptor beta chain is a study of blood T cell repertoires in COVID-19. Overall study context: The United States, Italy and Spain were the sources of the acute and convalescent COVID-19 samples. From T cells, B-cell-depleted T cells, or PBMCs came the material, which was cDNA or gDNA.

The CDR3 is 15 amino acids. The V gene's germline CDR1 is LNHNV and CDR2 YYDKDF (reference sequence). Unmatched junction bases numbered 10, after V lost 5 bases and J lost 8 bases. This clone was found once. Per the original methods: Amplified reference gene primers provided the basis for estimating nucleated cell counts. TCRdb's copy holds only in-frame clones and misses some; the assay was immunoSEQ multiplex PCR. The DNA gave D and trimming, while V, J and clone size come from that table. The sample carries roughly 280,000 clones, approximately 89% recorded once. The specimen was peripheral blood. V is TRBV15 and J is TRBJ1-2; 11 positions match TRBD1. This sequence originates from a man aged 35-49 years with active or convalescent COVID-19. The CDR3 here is CATSARTGGTSGYTF. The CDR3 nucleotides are TGTGCCACCAGCGCCCGGACAGGGGGCACTTCCGGCTACACCTTC.